This passage covers 30 T cell receptor beta chains from one sample sequenced in a study of CD8 T cells in ankylosing spondylitis. A single record per CDR3 protein comes from TCRdb applying MiXCR to the 5' RACE reads. The data contain about 400,000 distinct CDR3 sequences, approximately 20% of them singletons. General observations from the study: Apparently characteristic of ankylosing spondylitis blood was a TCR beta motif (about 8 highly homologous variants).

For these TCRs, the target antigens are not known. Specimen: blood, either unsorted or a sorted T cell fraction (not recorded which). These receptors were collected from a male donor with ankylosing spondylitis.

This clonotype was counted a few times. The junction departs from germline at one end; a sequencing error may be responsible. The rearrangement uses TRBV6-1 and TRBJ2-7; weak D call: TRBD1 (6 bases). The CDR3 loop spans 10 amino acids. Germline CDR1 reads MNHNS; CDR2 reads SASEGT. CDR3 sequence reads: CASGPGQTGF. The CDR3 region has the DNA TGTGCCAGCGGTCCGGGACAAACTGGCTTC.

The CDR3 here is CATEASGQETQYF. The CDR3 DNA reads as TGTGCCACCGAGGCTAGCGGACAAGAGACCCAGTACTTC. This sequence joins TRBV6-1 and TRBJ2-5, with 7 bases fitting TRBD2. Germline-derived CDR1 and CDR2 are MNHNS and SASEGT. The CDR3 runs 13 residues. Trimming at V came to 10 bases and at J to 2 bases, leaving 7 bases not matched to a gene.

This chain links TRBV30 with TRBJ1-5; possibly TRBD1 for D (5 bases). The CDR3 is made up of 13 amino acids. V was pared by 2 bases and J by 6 bases, with 11 bases between. From germline, CDR1 is GTSNPN and CDR2 SVGIG (reference sequence). The CDR3 bases are TGTGCCTGGAGTCCCGGTGGGGGTCAGCCCCAGCATTTT. It encodes CAWSPGGGQPQHF. The full variable domain, completed using reference TRBV30 and TRBJ1-5, is SQTIHQWPATLVQPVGSPLSLECTVEGTSNPNLYWYRQAAGRGLQLLFYSVGIGQISSEVPQNLSASRPQDRQFILSSKKLLLSDSGFYLCAWSPGGGQPQHFGDGTRLSIL.

This clonotype occurred a few times. The chain couples TRBV24-1 to TRBJ2-3; D remains ambiguous. Germline CDR1 reads KGHDR; CDR2 reads SFDVKD. The ends were cut back, 7 bases at V and 0 bases at J, with 4 bases in the middle. This CDR3 has 12 residues. The CDR3 DNA sequence: TGTGCCACCAGCAGCAGCACAGATACGCAGTATTTT. This translates into CATSSSTDTQYF.

The chain links TRBV7-8 to TRBJ2-1; 7 nucleotides align to TRBD2. Germline V lookup: CDR1 SGHVS, CDR2 FQNEAQ. The CDR3 consists of 12 residues. V shed 5 bases, J shed 9 bases, and the junction held 4 bases outside the gene matches. The CDR3 sequence: CASSQGGSEQFF. CDR3 coding DNA: TGTGCCAGCAGCCAGGGCGGGAGTGAGCAGTTCTTC.

The chain links TRBV20-1 to TRBJ1-1; D not resolved. This CDR3 has 12 amino acids. Germline-derived CDR1 and CDR2 are DFQATT and SNEGSKA (reference sequence). V was shortened by 4 bases and J by 5 bases, with 11 bases between the two germline ends. This CDR3 reads CSAIGLGTEAFF. The CDR3 region has the DNA TGCAGTGCTATAGGGCTAGGAACTGAAGCTTTCTTT.

Only a few counts were recorded for this clonotype. The chain recombines TRBV5-6 with TRBJ2-4; the D call may be TRBD1 or TRBD2 (5 bases each). This CDR3 has 15 residues. In germline, CDR1 is SGHDT, CDR2 YYEEEE. Trimming took 4 bases from V and 0 from J, leaving 11 bases between them. The CDR3 DNA is TGTGCCAGCAGCCGGGACGGACGAGCCAAAAACATTCAGTACTTC. This encodes CASSRDGRAKNIQYF.

V usage is TRBV2 and J usage is TRBJ2-1, with 12 bases lining up with TRBD2. Unmatched junction bases numbered 11, after V lost 6 bases and J lost 8 bases. This CDR3 contains 16 residues. CDR1 and CDR2 (germline): SNHLY, FYNNEI. The CDR3, as DNA: TGTGCCAGCAGCCGAATGACTAGCGGGAGTGTCGATGAGCAGTTCTTC. Translation: CASSRMTSGSVDEQFF.

This clonotype occurred many times. The gene calls are TRBV10-3 and TRBJ2-5; TRBD2 agrees at 15 bases. CDR1 ENHRY and CDR2 SYGVKD come from the germline V gene. Losses at the gene ends were 10 bases for V and 5 bases for J; bases not matched to a gene: 14. The CDR3 loop spans 17 amino acids. CDR3 nucleotides: TGTGCCACCATGGTGGGACTAGCGGGAGGTGTTCGGGAGACCCAGTACTTC. Amino acid sequence: CATMVGLAGGVRETQYF.

This sequence joins TRBV12-3 or TRBV12-4 and TRBJ2-2; D perhaps matches TRBD2 (6 bases). CDR3 length: 14 residues. The V and J ends lost 4 bases and 8 bases respectively, with 14 bases between them. CDR3 amino acids: CASSSFGGGGELFF. In nucleotides, the CDR3 is TGTGCCAGCAGTTCCTTCGGGGGAGGTGGGGAGCTGTTTTTT.

The chain links TRBV20-1 to TRBJ1-5, with D unclear. Trimming shortened V by 5 bases and J by 4 bases, and 15 bases separated the two germline ends. Per the germline V gene, CDR1 is DFQATT and CDR2 is SNEGSKA (reference sequence). CDR3 length: 14 residues. As DNA, the CDR3 is TGCAGTGCTCCCCTGAACGGAGAGAATCAGCCCCAGCATTTT. Its translation is CSAPLNGENQPQHF.

The gene calls are TRBV6-1 and TRBJ1-1; D gene uncertain. CDR3 size: 16 residues. Trimming removed 7 bases at V and 0 bases at J, with 18 bases between. Germline V CDR1 and CDR2: MNHNS, SASEGT. In DNA, the CDR3 is TGTGCCAGCACCGCCCGGACCCGGGGAGTGAACACTGAAGCTTTCTTT. Its translation is CASTARTRGVNTEAFF.

This chain joins TRBV29-1 and TRBJ2-5; 8 positions match TRBD1. Germline CDR1 reads SQVTM; CDR2 reads ANQGSEA. The CDR3 has 19 amino acids. V lost 3 bases, J lost 1 base, and 19 bases stayed unmatched. CDR3 loop: CSVDGNRGVGGVGQETQYF. In nucleotides, the CDR3 is TGCAGCGTTGACGGAAACAGGGGGGTTGGGGGAGTGGGCCAAGAGACCCAGTACTTC. Full variable domain (remainder filled in from reference TRBV29-1 and TRBJ2-5): SAVISQKPSRDICQRGTSLTIQCQVDSQVTMMFWYRQQPGQSLTLIATANQGSEATYESGFVIDKFPISRPNLTFSTLTVSNMSPEDSSIYLCSVDGNRGVGGVGQETQYFGPGTRLLVL.

This clonotype appeared a few times. The chain carries TRBV20-1 and TRBJ1-3; possibly TRBD1 for D (6 bases). CDR1 and CDR2 from the germline V gene are DFQATT and SNEGSKA (reference sequence). V lost 2 bases to trimming and J lost 0 bases, with 11 bases between them. This CDR3 comprises 15 residues. In DNA, the CDR3 is TGCAGTGCTAGATCAACAGGGTCCTCTGGAAACACCATATATTTT. Encoded protein: CSARSTGSSGNTIYF.

This clonotype was observed a single time. The chain joins TRBV7-3 to TRBJ2-1; TRBD2 aligns across 10 bases. Per the germline V gene, CDR1 is SGHTA and CDR2 is FQGTGA. The V and J ends lost 2 bases and 15 bases, in that order; junction bases with no gene match: 10. The CDR3 has 14 amino acids. CDR3 nucleotide sequence: TGTGCCAGCAGCTTATCGGCTAGCGGGAGCGGTATGTTCTTC. This sequence encodes CASSLSASGSGMFF.

This clonotype has at least ten counts. This sequence joins TRBV7-9 and TRBJ2-1; 8 nucleotides agree with TRBD2. The CDR3 is 15 amino acids. CDR1 SEHNR and CDR2 FQNEAQ come from the germline V gene (reference sequence). The ends lost 5 bases at V and 8 bases at J; junction bases unmatched: 11. The CDR3 protein is CASSRGLAGGDEQFF. In nucleotides, the CDR3 is TGTGCCAGCAGCCGAGGACTAGCCGGGGGAGATGAGCAGTTCTTC.

The gene calls are TRBV7-2 and TRBJ2-1; the D is unclear. Trimming removed 0 bases from V and 8 bases from J, with 11 bases in between. The CDR3 runs to 14 residues. The germline CDR1 and CDR2 sequences are SGHTA and FQGNSA. The CDR3 is CASSLALGYYEQFF. In DNA form, the CDR3 reads TGTGCCAGCAGCTTAGCGCTAGGGTACTATGAGCAGTTCTTC.

The gene calls are TRBV11-3 and TRBJ2-1; no clear D gene. This CDR3 has 14 amino acids. V dropped 1 base and J dropped 3 bases, with 7 bases sitting between them. CDR1 SGHNT and CDR2 YENEEA come from the germline V gene. The CDR3 sequence is CASSLVGLYNEQFF. The CDR3, as DNA: TGTGCCAGCAGCTTAGTGGGCCTCTACAATGAGCAGTTCTTC.

CDR3 nucleotides: TGTGCCAGCAGCCAAGAAAGGCGGCCAGCTGGAAACACCATATATTTT. Its protein is CASSQERRPAGNTIYF. V and J are TRBV3-1 and TRBJ1-3; D ambiguous. The V and J ends lost 0 bases and 2 bases respectively, with 11 bases between them. Germline CDR1 and CDR2: LGHDT and YNNKEL (reference sequence). The CDR3 has 16 amino acids.

This clonotype has more than one count but fewer than ten. This sequence joins TRBV11-3 and TRBJ2-2, with D tentatively TRBD2 (5 bases). CDR1 SGHNT and CDR2 YENEEA come from the germline V gene. The V end lost 7 bases, the J end lost 3 bases, and 15 bases lay between the germline ends. The CDR3 covers 15 residues. Written as DNA, the CDR3 is TGTGCCAGCACCCAAGGAGCCGGGGACACCGGGGAGCTGTTTTTT. It codes for CASTQGAGDTGELFF. Supplemented by reference TRBV11-3 and TRBJ2-2, the full variable domain reads EAGVVQSPRYKIIEKKQPVAFWCNPISGHNTLYWYLQNLGQGPELLIRYENEEAVDDSQLPKDRFSAERLKGVDSTLKIQPAELGDSAVYLCASTQGAGDTGELFFGEGSRLTVL.

This clonotype has only a few counts. The rearrangement links TRBV20-1 to TRBJ1-2; D is undetermined. The germline V gene encodes CDR1 DFQATT and CDR2 SNEGSKA (reference sequence). The CDR3 has 13 residues. V shed 7 bases and J shed 2 bases, with 14 bases lying between them. The CDR3 bases are TGCAGTGGTTACTCCAACAGAAACTATGGCTACACCTTC. It is translated as CSGYSNRNYGYTF.

The chain recombines TRBV11-2 with TRBJ1-1, with D unclear. Germline V gene data show CDR1 as SGHAT and CDR2 as FQNNGV. V was clipped by 4 bases and J by 7 bases, with 13 bases between them. The CDR3 covers 13 residues. The CDR3 here is CASSSTRVGEAFF. CDR3 nucleotide sequence: TGTGCCAGCAGCTCCACCCGGGTGGGTGAAGCTTTCTTT. Together with reference TRBV11-2 and TRBJ1-1, the CDR3 gives the full variable domain: EAGVAQSPRYKIIEKRQSVAFWCNPISGHATLYWYQQILGQGPKLLIQFQNNGVVDDSQLPKDRFSAERLKGVDSTLKIQPAKLEDSAVYLCASSSTRVGEAFFGQGTRLTVV.

This clonotype was seen more than once but under ten times. The chain recombines TRBV20-1 with TRBJ1-1; D is unresolved. Germline V gene sequence: CDR1 DFQATT, CDR2 SNEGSKA (reference sequence). The CDR3 is 13 residues long. Trimming left V 3 bases short and J 0 bases short, with 8 bases between. The CDR3 DNA reads as TGCAGTGCTAGTAAGGGAATGAACACTGAAGCTTTCTTT. This gives the protein CSASKGMNTEAFF.

This clonotype was found a few times. This sequence joins TRBV10-3 and TRBJ1-5, with 8 nucleotides matching TRBD1. Germline trimming cut 5 bases from V and 7 bases from J; bases unmatched to any gene: 13. The germline CDR1 and CDR2 sequences are ENHRY and SYGVKD. The CDR3 loop spans 16 amino acids. CDR3 amino acids: CAISPGTGNSGQPQHF. CDR3 DNA: TGTGCCATCAGTCCCGGGACAGGAAACTCCGGGCAGCCCCAGCATTTT.

This clonotype was observed a handful of times. The rearrangement uses TRBV12-3 or TRBV12-4 and TRBJ2-1, with 8 nucleotides matching TRBD2. This CDR3 comprises 15 residues. The V gene end was trimmed by 4 bases and the J gene end by 0 bases; junction bases not matched to a gene: 2. The CDR3 nucleotides read TGTGCCAGCAGTTGGGCGGGAGGCTCCTACAATGAGCAGTTCTTC. It translates to CASSWAGGSYNEQFF.

This clonotype was observed a few times. The CDR3 sequence is CASSVQEKGYNEQFF. CDR3 nucleotides: TGTGCCAGCAGTGTACAGGAGAAGGGATACAATGAGCAGTTCTTC. The chain employs TRBV12-3 or TRBV12-4 and TRBJ2-1, with D perhaps matching TRBD1 (5 bases). Trimming stripped 5 bases from V and 4 bases from J, with 15 bases between. The CDR3 is 15 amino acids.

The chain combines TRBV5-1 with TRBJ2-7; D is tentatively TRBD1 or TRBD2 (5 bases each). The CDR3 runs to 14 residues. The V end was cut by 4 bases, the J end by 3 bases, with 14 bases between. Germline V gene sequence: CDR1 SGHRS, CDR2 YFSETQ. Here the CDR3 DNA reads TGCGCCAGCAGCCTAGGGACCCTAGACTACGAGCAGTACTTC. This gives the protein CASSLGTLDYEQYF.

This clonotype came up a few times. The chain links TRBV3-1 to TRBJ1-6, with 7 bases identical to TRBD1. J was trimmed by 7 bases and V by 1 base; bases with no gene match: 4. Germline V gene data show CDR1 as LGHDT and CDR2 as YNNKEL (reference sequence). This CDR3 is 15 amino acids long. The CDR3 DNA follows: TGTGCCAGCAGCCAAGTAGGACAGGCGAATTCACCCCTCCACTTT. Translated, it gives CASSQVGQANSPLHF.

This clonotype was seen ten or more times. The rearrangement uses TRBV5-1 and TRBJ1-2, with D possibly being TRBD1 (5 bases). The length of the CDR3 is 14 residues. Trimming took off 2 bases at V and 2 bases at J, with 10 bases between the two ends. The V gene's germline CDR1 is SGHRS and CDR2 YFSETQ. CDR3 region: CASSFQPGNYGYTF. The CDR3, as DNA: TGCGCCAGCAGCTTTCAACCAGGGAACTATGGCTACACCTTC.

CDR3: CASSEAGRSYNEQFF. The CDR3 DNA reads TGTGCCAGCAGTGAAGCTGGGCGCTCCTACAATGAGCAGTTCTTC. V gene TRBV6-1 combines with J gene TRBJ2-1; D uncertain. Germline values: CDR1 MNHNS, CDR2 SASEGT. V lost 0 bases and J lost 0, with 6 bases in between. This CDR3 comprises 15 residues.